This T cell receptor (beta chain) was captured in a study of identical twins. In this sample, this clonotype turned up a few times. Its antigen is as yet unknown. The CDR3 runs to 12 residues. V was trimmed by 0 bases and J by 9 bases, leaving 8 bases between them. From germline, CDR1 is MGHRA and CDR2 YSYEKL. Regarding the study as a whole: Researchers caution that invariant MAIT and iNKT cells could partly confound zero-insertion analyses. Models, which agreed with sharing between unrelated individuals, nonetheless underestimated the out-of-frame TCR alpha sharing seen in monozygotic twins. Interpretation of the results relied on cross-sectional statistical analysis and not on following the same donors.

Unique molecular identifiers were present on cDNA, and template switching added a universal primer site. TCRdb itself ran the 5' RACE reads through MiXCR, one entry per CDR3 protein. The sample holds approximately 890,000 distinct CDR3 sequences, more than 9% seen once. This sample also appeared in a second study, on yellow fever vaccine responses in identical twins.

The chain carries TRBV4-1 and TRBJ2-5; TRBD2 might be the D (6 bases). This sequence was found in a woman aged 18-29 years in good health. Material for sequencing was PBMCs. CDR3 in amino acids: CASSQDGGSQYF. The DNA for the CDR3 is TGCGCCAGCAGCCAAGATGGGGGGTCCCAGTACTTC.